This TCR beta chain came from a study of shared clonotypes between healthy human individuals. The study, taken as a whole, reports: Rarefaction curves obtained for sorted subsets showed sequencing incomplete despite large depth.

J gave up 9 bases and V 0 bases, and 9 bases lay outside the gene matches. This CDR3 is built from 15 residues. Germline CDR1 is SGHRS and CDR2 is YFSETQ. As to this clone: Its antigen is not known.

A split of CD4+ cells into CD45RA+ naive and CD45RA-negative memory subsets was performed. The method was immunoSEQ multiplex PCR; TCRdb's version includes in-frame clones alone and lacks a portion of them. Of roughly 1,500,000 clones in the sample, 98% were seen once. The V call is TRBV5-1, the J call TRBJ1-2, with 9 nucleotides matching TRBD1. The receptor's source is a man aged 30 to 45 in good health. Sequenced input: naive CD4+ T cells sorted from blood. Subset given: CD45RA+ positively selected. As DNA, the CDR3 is TGCGCCAGCAGCTTGGAACTCGGGACAGGGAGTAGCTACACCTTC. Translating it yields CASSLELGTGSSYTF. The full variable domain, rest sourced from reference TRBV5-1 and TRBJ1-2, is KAGVTQTPRYLIKTRGQQVTLSCSPISGHRSVSWYQQTPGQGLQFLFEYFSETQRNKGNFPGRFSGRQFSNSRSEMNVSTLELGDSALYLCASSLELGTGSSYTFGSGTRLTVV.